The sequence of this T cell receptor (beta chain) was determined in a study of spatial heterogeneity in lung cancer. Study-level background: Each time, sequencing found more beta-chain sequences than alpha-chain sequences. Each unique TCR and UMI combination was seen more than ten times on average in raw reads. Points from the study as a whole: Ubiquitous expanded tumor TCRs were observed in blood more at resection than follow-up.

At least ten counts were recorded for this clonotype. Its antigen is undetermined. Specified time point: sample taken at primary tumor resection. Whole RNA came from tumor, nontumor lung or frozen PBMC and was sequenced without being sorted. On each TCR cDNA molecule, a unique molecular identifier was present. One entry per CDR3 protein, called by TCRdb with MiXCR from the 5' RACE reads. The sample lists tens of thousands of distinct CDR3 sequences; 8.4% were seen once. Trimming took 6 bases from V and 5 from J; bases not matched to a gene: 6. The germline CDR1 and CDR2 sequences are SQVTM and ANQGSEA. CDR3 length equals 12 residues.

This sequence joins TRBV29-1 and TRBJ1-2; 7 nucleotides line up with TRBD1. This clonotype was obtained from a female donor with early-stage non-small cell lung cancer. Sequencing used PBMCs, obtained at surgery. Here the CDR3 reads CSVETGVYGYTF. Written as DNA, the CDR3 is TGCAGCGTAGAAACAGGGGTATATGGCTACACCTTC.